This TCR beta chain emerged from a study of molecular identifiers for immune sequencing clone quantification. J lost 0 bases, V lost 4 bases, and 4 bases had no gene match. Germline CDR1 is MGHRA and CDR2 is YSYEKL. This CDR3 contains 15 residues. Libraries used roughly 19,000 to 1,100,000 sorted naive CD8 T cells and 10%, 30% or 50% RNA input. TCRdb passed the PCR reads through MiXCR, listing each CDR3 protein once. The sample includes 300,000 to 350,000 distinct CDR3 sequences, roughly a fifth seen only once; the top ten take more than 0.8%. This clonotype has at least ten counts. The sequenced material came from naive CD8+ T cells from blood, with Jurkat cell RNA spiked in. Stated subset: FACS-sorted CD8+CD4-CCR7+CD45RA+ naive T cells. The chain couples TRBV4-1 to TRBJ2-5; 8 bases are a match to TRBD2. This TCR came from a human donor in good health. Some libraries in this study had Jurkat cell RNA spiked in. For the CDR3, the DNA is TGCGCCAGCAGCCGAACACTAGCGGACCAAGAGACCCAGTACTTC. This encodes CASSRTLADQETQYF.